The rows below give T cell receptor beta chains drawn from one sample of a study of T cell changes during pregnancy in multiple sclerosis. Clones were read by immunoSEQ multiplex PCR, and TCRdb kept only the in-frame ones, dropping some. The sample has 55,000 to 85,000 clones, approximately 92% seen once. The material sequenced was peripheral blood, taken in the second trimester of pregnancy. Source of these receptors: a female donor with multiple sclerosis, enrolled in a pregnancy study. The CDR3 runs from the conserved cysteine through the conserved F or W. A D gene is named only where the DNA matches it firmly. Clone size is stated in some rows and not others, as once, few, many or a class when expanded.

D gene: NA
CDR3 length: 13
clone size: NA
V gene: TRBV13
J gene: TRBJ2-3
CDR3 protein: CASSSTPGDTQYF
CDR3 DNA: TGTGCCAGCAGCTCAACGCCCGGAGATACGCAGTATTTT

D gene: TRBD2
CDR3 length: 14
clone size: NA
V gene: TRBV7-9
J gene: TRBJ2-3
CDR3 protein: CASSLRAGADTQYF
CDR3 DNA: TGTGCCAGCAGCTTACGGGCGGGAGCCGATACGCAGTATTTT

D gene: TRBD1
CDR3 length: 15
clone size: NA
V gene: TRBV5-4
J gene: TRBJ1-3
CDR3 protein: CASSSGTGTGNTIYF
CDR3 DNA: TGTGCCAGCAGCTCCGGGACAGGGACTGGAAACACCATATATTTT

D gene: NA
CDR3 length: 14
clone size: NA
V gene: TRBV4-3
J gene: TRBJ2-3
CDR3 protein: CASSRSGATDTQYF
CDR3 DNA: TGCGCCAGCAGCCGTTCAGGGGCCACAGATACGCAGTATTTT

D gene: TRBD1
CDR3 length: 16
clone size: NA
V gene: TRBV13
J gene: TRBJ1-2
CDR3 protein: CASSNTRDSWGYGYTF
CDR3 DNA: TGTGCCAGCAGCAATACCCGGGACAGTTGGGGCTATGGCTACACCTTC

D gene: NA
CDR3 length: 16
clone size: NA
V gene: TRBV9
J gene: TRBJ2-1
CDR3 protein: CASSELSGPTYNEQFF
CDR3 DNA: TGTGCCAGCAGCGAGTTAAGCGGGCCTACCTACAATGAGCAGTTCTTC

D gene: TRBD1
CDR3 length: 14
clone size: once
V gene: TRBV10-3
J gene: TRBJ2-5
CDR3 protein: CAISERGQQETQYF
CDR3 DNA: TGTGCCATCAGTGAGCGGGGACAGCAAGAGACCCAGTACTTC

D gene: TRBD1
CDR3 length: 15
clone size: NA
V gene: TRBV5-1
J gene: TRBJ2-7
CDR3 protein: CASSLAGTGDYEQYF
CDR3 DNA: TGCGCCAGCAGCTTGGCCGGGACAGGGGATTACGAGCAGTACTTC

D gene: NA
CDR3 length: 14
clone size: NA
V gene: TRBV11-3
J gene: TRBJ1-3
CDR3 protein: CASSLAPGQNTIYF
CDR3 DNA: TGTGCCAGCAGCTTAGCTCCGGGACAAAACACCATATATTTT

D gene: NA
CDR3 length: 13
clone size: NA
V gene: TRBV13
J gene: TRBJ2-7
CDR3 protein: CASSPLSSYEQYF
CDR3 DNA: TGTGCCAGCAGCCCCCTAAGCTCCTACGAGCAGTACTTC

D gene: TRBD1
CDR3 length: 15
clone size: NA
V gene: TRBV18
J gene: TRBJ1-5
CDR3 protein: CASSVTGLGNQPQHF
CDR3 DNA: TGTGCCAGCTCCGTGACAGGGTTGGGTAATCAGCCCCAGCATTTT